The T cell receptor beta chain described here comes from a study of Siglec-9 on CD8 T cells in melanoma. Study results and limitations: Siglec-9 reportedly marks and regulates an effector memory CD8+ T-cell subset apparently accumulating in melanoma tumors.

The V gene lost 9 bases and the J gene lost 2 bases, with 10 bases spanning the gap. CDR3 size: 12 residues. Germline-derived CDR1 and CDR2 are MNHNY and SVGAGI (reference sequence). Notes on this clone: Its specificity is not known.

Assay used: immunoSEQ multiplex PCR; TCRdb lists only in-frame clones, some missing. Here the sample spans about 36,000 clones, roughly 84% being singletons. The chain employs TRBV6-6 and TRBJ2-5; the D gene is possibly TRBD1 (5 bases). Source material: Siglec-9- CD8+ T cells sorted from blood. The TCR sequence derives from a human donor in good health. The CDR3 protein is CASLRGQETQYF. The DNA for the CDR3 is TGTGCCAGTCTAAGGGGACAAGAGACCCAGTACTTC.